Detailed here is one T cell receptor (beta chain). Those enrolled, adults aged roughly 18 to 90 years, came from about two dozen US areas. This sample was taken from a study of blood T cell repertoires in COVID-19. TCRdb keeps only in-frame clones here, not all; method: immunoSEQ multiplex PCR. The repertoire holds over 250,000 clones, with 70% to 90% as singletons. Sequenced sample: PBMCs or T cells enriched from blood (not recorded which). The TCR was taken from a woman in her twenties or thirties who had recovered from COVID-19.

The CDR3 bases are TGTGCCAGCAGCCAAAGTGACGGGGGATCACCCCTCCACTTT. The encoded protein is CASSQSDGGSPLHF. The chain couples TRBV3-1 (or the pseudogene TRBV3-2) to TRBJ1-6; tentatively, D is TRBD1 (5 bases). Trimming cost V 2 bases and J 10 bases, with 12 bases left between them. The CDR3 is made up of 14 amino acids. The germline V gene has CDR1 LGHDT and CDR2 YNNKEL (reference sequence).